The 10 T cell receptor beta chains in this list originate from one sample, sequenced in a study of T cell responses to AZD1222 COVID-19 vaccine. Here immunoSEQ multiplex PCR was the method, and the copy in TCRdb shows in-frame clones only, minus some. The profile shows approximately 98,000 clones, 86% of them singletons. Sequencing used peripheral blood, obtained on day 0 of AZD1222 vaccination. Receptors were obtained from an adult in good health.

This chain connects TRBV6-5 to TRBJ2-2; either TRBD1 or TRBD2 may fit D (7 bases each). V was shortened by 4 bases and J by 7 bases, with 13 bases between the two germline ends. Germline CDR1 reads MNHEY; CDR2 reads SVGAGI. This CDR3 contains 14 residues. For the CDR3, the DNA is TGTGCCAGCAGTTCAGGGGGGGCCGGCGGGGAGCTGTTTTTT. It is translated as CASSSGGAGGELFF.

The genes are TRBV2 and TRBJ2-1, with D uncertain. With 2 bases removed from V and 8 bases from J, the gap between germline ends came to 4 bases. Germline loops: CDR1 SNHLY, CDR2 FYNNEI. The length of the CDR3 is 11 residues. The CDR3 DNA follows: TGTGCCAGCAGTGAACTTTATGAGCAGTTCTTC. Translation: CASSELYEQFF.

This chain links TRBV27 with TRBJ2-1; no reliable D call. The CDR3 length is 14 residues. Germline loops: CDR1 MNHEY, CDR2 SMNVEV (reference sequence). V gave up 1 base and J gave up 0 bases, with 4 bases separating them. DNA of the CDR3: TGTGCCAGCAGTTTATTGAGCTCCTACAATGAGCAGTTCTTC. It yields the protein CASSLLSSYNEQFF.

The rearrangement uses TRBV12-3 or TRBV12-4 and TRBJ1-2; no clear D gene. The CDR3 is made up of 13 amino acids. V lost 3 bases and J 4 bases, leaving 9 bases between the germline ends. CDR3 in DNA: TGTGCCAGCAGTTTTAGTCGCTCCTATGGCTACACCTTC. It encodes CASSFSRSYGYTF.

This clone was observed a handful of times. The chain has TRBV11-1 and TRBJ2-7; 9 nucleotides match TRBD1. V was pared by 2 bases and J by 2 bases, with 4 bases of the junction left unmatched. The CDR3 is made up of 15 amino acids. CDR1 is SGHAT, CDR2 FQDESV, per germline (reference sequence). The CDR3 DNA reads as TGTGCCAGCAGCTTAAGGACAGGGGCGACCTACGAGCAGTACTTC. As protein: CASSLRTGATYEQYF.

J is TRBJ2-7 and V is TRBV4-2, with TRBD2 as a possible D gene (5 bases). The V end was cut by 1 base, the J end by 2 bases, with 12 bases between. The CDR3 loop spans 15 amino acids. The V gene's germline CDR1 is LGHNA and CDR2 YNFKEQ. CDR3 residues: CASSQVASQAYEQYF. Written as DNA, the CDR3 is TGTGCCAGCAGCCAAGTCGCTAGCCAAGCCTACGAGCAGTACTTC.

This clone was detected once. The chain carries TRBV7-2 and TRBJ2-7; 10 positions agree with TRBD2. The CDR3 length is 14 residues. Germline assignment: CDR1 SGHTA and CDR2 FQGNSA. The V and J ends lost 8 bases and 2 bases, in that order; junction bases with no gene match: 6. The CDR3: CASGTLAGAYEQYF. CDR3 sequence (DNA): TGTGCCAGCGGCACTCTAGCGGGGGCCTACGAGCAGTACTTC.

The chain employs TRBV29-1 and TRBJ1-2; possible D gene TRBD1, 6 bases. V lost 6 bases to trimming and J lost 2 bases, with 13 bases between them. Germline V gene sequence: CDR1 SQVTM, CDR2 ANQGSEA. The CDR3 spans 13 residues. CDR3 in amino acids: CSVRGGDNYGYTF. The DNA for the CDR3 is TGCAGCGTAAGAGGGGGAGACAACTATGGCTACACCTTC.

The rearrangement joins TRBV6-5 to TRBJ1-5; weak D call: TRBD1 (6 bases). Germline CDR1 MNHEY, CDR2 SVGAGI. V lost 8 bases, J lost 3 bases, and 17 bases lay in between. CDR3 length equals 15 residues. As DNA, the CDR3 is TGTGCCAGCGTGGGGGGGGGCTCCTCCAATCAGCCCCAGCATTTT. Protein product: CASVGGGSSNQPQHF.

This clone was detected only once. The chain employs TRBV11-1 and TRBJ1-3; no clear D gene. Trimming pared 5 bases from V and 13 bases from J, leaving 21 bases between. Germline lookup yields CDR1 SGHAT and CDR2 FQDESV (reference sequence). The CDR3 is made up of 14 amino acids. The CDR3 protein is CASSPRSGPAWIYF. In DNA form, the CDR3 reads TGTGCCAGCAGCCCCCGGTCCGGCCCAGCGTGGATATATTTT.